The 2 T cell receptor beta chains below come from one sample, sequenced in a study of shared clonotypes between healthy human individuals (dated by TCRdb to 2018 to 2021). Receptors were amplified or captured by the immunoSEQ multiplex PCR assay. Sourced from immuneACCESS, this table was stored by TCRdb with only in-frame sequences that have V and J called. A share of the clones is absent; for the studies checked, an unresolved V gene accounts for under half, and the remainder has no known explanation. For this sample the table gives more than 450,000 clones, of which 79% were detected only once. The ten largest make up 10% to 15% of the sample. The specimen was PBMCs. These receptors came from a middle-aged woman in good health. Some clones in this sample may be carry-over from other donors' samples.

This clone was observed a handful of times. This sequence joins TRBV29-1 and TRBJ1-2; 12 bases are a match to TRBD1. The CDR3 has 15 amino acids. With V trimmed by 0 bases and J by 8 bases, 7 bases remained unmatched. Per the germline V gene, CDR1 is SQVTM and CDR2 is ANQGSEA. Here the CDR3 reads CSVEDRGQGAEGYTF. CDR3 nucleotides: TGCAGCGTTGAAGATAGGGGACAGGGGGCGGAAGGCTACACCTTC.

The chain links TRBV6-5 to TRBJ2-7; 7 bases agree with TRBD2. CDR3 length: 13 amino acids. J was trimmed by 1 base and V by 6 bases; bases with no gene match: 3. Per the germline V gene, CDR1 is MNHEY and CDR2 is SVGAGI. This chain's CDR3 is CASRPGLSYEQYF. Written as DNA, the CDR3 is TGTGCCAGCAGGCCGGGACTATCCTACGAGCAGTACTTC.